These 17 T cell receptor beta chains were sequenced from one sample in a study of shared clonotypes between healthy human individuals. The assay was immunoSEQ multiplex PCR, and TCRdb's table has in-frame clones only and misses some. Altogether 780,000 or so clones are present, over 60% being singletons, with the ten largest covering under 2%. What was sequenced was memory CD4+ T cells sorted from blood. Subset defined: CD45RA-negative fraction. All receptors derive from a woman under 40 in good health.

This clone was seen a single time. The V gene is TRBV5-1, the J gene TRBJ1-2; 7 bases fit TRBD1. V lost 4 bases and J lost 3; bases outside the gene matches: 6. CDR3 length equals 14 residues. The germline gives CDR1 SGHRS, CDR2 YFSETQ. The CDR3 loop is CASSKGAFDYGYTF. The DNA for the CDR3 is TGCGCCAGCAGCAAGGGGGCGTTCGACTATGGCTACACCTTC.

The chain has TRBV25-1 and TRBJ2-2; D tentatively fits TRBD1 or TRBD2 (5 bases each). The CDR3 extends over 17 amino acids. V lost 6 bases to trimming and J lost 0 bases, with 17 bases between them. Germline CDR1 reads MGHDK; CDR2 reads SYGVNS. In DNA form, the CDR3 reads TGTGCCAGCAGGCGGTCGGGGCGGGCCTCGAACACCGGGGAGCTGTTTTTT. This codes for CASRRSGRASNTGELFF.

The CDR3 is CASSVRQGGNEKLFF. CDR3 DNA sequence: TGCGCCAGCAGCGTAAGACAGGGGGGGAATGAAAAACTGTTTTTT. V is TRBV5-1 and J is TRBJ1-4; the match to TRBD1 covers 9 bases. The CDR3 extends over 15 amino acids. Trimming took 4 bases from V and 5 from J; bases not matched to a gene: 6. Per the germline V gene, CDR1 is SGHRS and CDR2 is YFSETQ.

The CDR3 DNA follows: TGCGCCAGCAGCTCGGGACCCGGCGGCGGCTACACCTTC. Its protein is CASSSGPGGGYTF. J is TRBJ1-2 and V is TRBV5-1; D might be TRBD1 (5 bases). The CDR3 extends over 13 amino acids. The germline gives CDR1 SGHRS, CDR2 YFSETQ. Trimming pared 3 bases from V and 8 bases from J, leaving 14 bases between.

In DNA, the CDR3 is TGTGCCAGCAGCTTAAGGACAGGGAGTCGGGGGGCCAACGTCCTGACTTTC. It yields the protein CASSLRTGSRGANVLTF. The chain carries TRBV7-9 and TRBJ2-6, with 8 bases matching TRBD1. After removal of 2 bases from V and 4 bases from J, the junction contained 7 bases not matched to a gene. Germline CDR1 reads SEHNR; CDR2 reads FQNEAQ (reference sequence). The CDR3 runs 17 residues.

V and J are TRBV2 and TRBJ2-7; D ambiguous. Germline loops: CDR1 SNHLY, CDR2 FYNNEI. Between the trimmed V and J ends, which lost 6 bases and 3 bases, there was a span of 12 bases. This CDR3 contains 13 residues. The CDR3 DNA reads TGTGCCAGCAGGAGAACCGGGCTCTACGAGCAGTACTTC. Protein: CASRRTGLYEQYF. Looking up the rest from reference TRBV2 and TRBJ2-7 gives the full variable domain: EPEVTQTPSHQVTQMGQEVILRCVPISNHLYFYWYRQILGQKVEFLVSFYNNEISEKSEIFDDQFSVERPDGSNFTLKIRSTKLEDSAMYFCASRRTGLYEQYFGPGTRLTVT.

This clone was observed once. The gene calls are TRBV4-2 and TRBJ1-2, with 8 bases matching TRBD1. Germline CDR1 reads LGHNA; CDR2 reads YNFKEQ. The junction had 2 bases not matched to a gene; V was cut back by 0 bases and J by 8 bases. This CDR3 is built from 13 residues. The CDR3 sequence is CASSQEGQGGYTF. CDR3 nucleotides: TGTGCCAGCAGCCAAGAAGGACAGGGAGGCTACACCTTC.

This sequence joins TRBV21-1 and TRBJ1-4. TRBV21-1 counts as a pseudogene. CDR3 length: 16 residues. CDR3 coding DNA: TGTGCCAGCAGCCCCTCCGGGCGGACAACTAATGAAAAACTGTTTTTT. This gives the protein CASSPSGRTTNEKLFF.

The gene calls are TRBV28 and TRBJ1-5; D unclear. CDR3 length equals 14 residues. The V gene lost 8 bases and the J gene lost 3 bases, with 14 bases spanning the gap. The germline CDR1 and CDR2 sequences are MDHEN and SYDVKM. CDR3 sequence (DNA): TGTGCCAGCGGAAACTCAGGATTCAATCAGCCCCAGCATTTT. As protein: CASGNSGFNQPQHF.

The gene calls are TRBV6-6 and TRBJ1-4, with D perhaps matching TRBD1 (6 bases). Looked up from germline, CDR1 is MNHNY and CDR2 is SVGAGI (reference sequence). This CDR3 spans 15 amino acids. Trimming took 5 bases from V and 7 from J, leaving 17 bases between them. The CDR3 bases are TGTGCCAGCAGTCCAGCGGGGGCGCGAAGTGAAAAACTGTTTTTT. This translates into CASSPAGARSEKLFF.

A note on this clone: A far more abundant clone sits one base away, making this likely a read error. The chain links TRBV28 to TRBJ2-5, with D uncertain. The CDR3 covers 11 residues. Germline values: CDR1 MDHEN, CDR2 SYDVKM. V was shortened by 3 bases and J by 5 bases, with 4 bases between the two germline ends. CDR3 amino acids: CASSFGETQYF. In DNA, the CDR3 is TGTGCCAGCAGTTTTGGGGAGACCCAGTACTTC.

This chain connects TRBV4-2 to TRBJ1-5; weak D call: TRBD1 (6 bases). The CDR3 extends over 18 amino acids. Trimming pared 2 bases from V and 4 bases from J, leaving 21 bases between. Per the germline V gene, CDR1 is LGHNA and CDR2 is YNFKEQ. This chain's CDR3 is CASSQFNRQVEGNQPQHF. The CDR3 bases are TGTGCCAGCAGCCAATTCAACCGACAGGTAGAAGGAAATCAGCCCCAGCATTTT.

The chain has TRBV28 and TRBJ2-7, with a possible D match to TRBD2 (6 bases). The V gene lost 3 bases and the J gene lost 2 bases, with 14 bases spanning the gap. Germline V gene lookup returns CDR1 MDHEN and CDR2 SYDVKM. CDR3 length: 15 residues. CDR3 coding DNA: TGTGCCAGCAGTTTCCAGCCGGAGGGTACCTACGAGCAGTACTTC. This codes for CASSFQPEGTYEQYF.

This chain connects TRBV28 to TRBJ1-5; no firm D call. Per the germline V gene, CDR1 is MDHEN and CDR2 is SYDVKM. V shed 6 bases and J shed 2 bases, with 14 bases lying between them. CDR3 length: 15 residues. The CDR3 DNA is TGTGCCAGCAGGCCCGAGGGAAAGGGCAATCAGCCCCAGCATTTT. It encodes CASRPEGKGNQPQHF.

DNA for the CDR3: TGTGCCAGCAGCAGCTTCGGGATTCAAGAGACCCAGTACTTC. As protein: CASSSFGIQETQYF. The chain couples TRBV7-2 to TRBJ2-5; perhaps TRBD2 as D (5 bases). Trimming shortened V by 5 bases and J by 2 bases, and 12 bases separated the two germline ends. The CDR3 spans 14 residues. Germline CDR1 SGHTA, CDR2 FQGNSA.

This clone was picked up one time. The chain couples TRBV18 to TRBJ1-2, with D maybe TRBD1 (5 bases). There are 14 residues in the CDR3. CDR1 and CDR2 from the germline V gene are KGHSH and LQKENI. V shed 0 bases and J shed 5 bases, with 10 bases lying between them. The CDR3 DNA sequence: TGTGCCAGCTCACCACCGAACGCAGGGTATGGCTACACCTTC. It is translated as CASSPPNAGYGYTF.

This sequence joins TRBV7-6 and TRBJ2-6; D may match TRBD1 or TRBD2 (5 bases each). V lost 5 bases, J lost 4 bases, and 18 bases lay in between. There are 17 residues in the CDR3. Germline values: CDR1 SGHVS, CDR2 FNYEAQ. Here the CDR3 reads CASSPGTPFPGANVLTF. The CDR3 nucleotides read TGTGCCAGCAGCCCCGGGACCCCTTTTCCCGGGGCCAACGTCCTGACTTTC.